A selection of T cell receptor beta chains follows, all from one sample in a study of CD8 T cells in ankylosing spondylitis. TCRdb re-called the 5' RACE reads through MiXCR, storing one row per CDR3 protein. The sample includes 380,000 or so distinct CDR3 sequences, 20% of them seen just once. The sequencing input was blood, either unsorted or a sorted T cell fraction (not recorded which). The receptors were sampled from a male donor with ankylosing spondylitis or in good health (not recorded which). CDR3s include the opening cysteine and the closing phenylalanine or tryptophan. The order of the fields is V gene, J gene, D gene, clone size, CDR3 protein, CDR3 DNA. D genes are given only for firm matches. Clone size is shown for a subset of rows, as once, few, many or a class of expanded clone.

v_call: TRBV2
j_call: TRBJ2-7
d_call: TRBD2
clone_size: NA
cdr3_aa: CASSLLAGGDYEQYF
cdr3_nt: TGTGCCAGCAGCCTACTAGCGGGGGGGGACTACGAGCAGTACTTC

v_call: TRBV18
j_call: TRBJ2-4
d_call: NA
clone_size: few
cdr3_aa: CASSRKGGFKNIQYF
cdr3_nt: TGTGCCAGCTCAAGAAAAGGGGGTTTCAAAAACATTCAGTACTTC

v_call: TRBV20-1
j_call: TRBJ2-2
d_call: NA
clone_size: few
cdr3_aa: CSARSLDTGELFF
cdr3_nt: TGCAGTGCTAGGTCTCTGGACACCGGGGAGCTGTTTTTT

v_call: TRBV10-3
j_call: TRBJ2-3
d_call: NA
clone_size: few
cdr3_aa: CATQPGTVLDTQYF
cdr3_nt: TGTGCCACGCAGCCTGGTACCGTCCTAGATACGCAGTATTTT

v_call: TRBV12-3/TRBV12-4
j_call: TRBJ2-7
d_call: NA
clone_size: many
cdr3_aa: CASSLGFEQYF
cdr3_nt: TGTGCCAGCAGTTTGGGATTCGAGCAGTACTTC

v_call: TRBV2
j_call: TRBJ2-3
d_call: NA
clone_size: NA
cdr3_aa: CASSGRYPEDTQYF
cdr3_nt: TGTGCCAGCAGTGGGCGGTACCCCGAGGATACGCAGTATTTT

v_call: TRBV10-2
j_call: TRBJ2-3
d_call: TRBD2
clone_size: NA
cdr3_aa: CASSEAGGLTDTQYF
cdr3_nt: TGCGCCAGCAGTGAGGCGGGGGGGCTCACAGATACGCAGTATTTT

v_call: TRBV9
j_call: TRBJ2-4
d_call: TRBD1
clone_size: NA
cdr3_aa: CASRSWDRGQNIQYF
cdr3_nt: TGTGCCAGCAGATCTTGGGACAGGGGACAAAACATTCAGTACTTC

v_call: TRBV28
j_call: TRBJ2-7
d_call: NA
clone_size: few
cdr3_aa: CASSSGNLSEQYF
cdr3_nt: TGTGCCAGCAGTTCAGGCAACCTCTCCGAGCAGTACTTC

v_call: TRBV7-9
j_call: TRBJ2-7
d_call: TRBD1
clone_size: NA
cdr3_aa: CASSYRPGQGSYEQYF
cdr3_nt: TGTGCCAGCAGTTACAGACCGGGACAGGGATCCTACGAGCAGTACTTC

v_call: TRBV4-1
j_call: TRBJ1-1
d_call: NA
clone_size: NA
cdr3_aa: CASSQDLAGSGTEAFF
cdr3_nt: TGCGCCAGCAGCCAAGATCTGGCCGGGAGCGGCACTGAAGCTTTCTTT

v_call: TRBV30
j_call: TRBJ2-7
d_call: NA
clone_size: NA
cdr3_aa: CAWSRGPGATYEQYF
cdr3_nt: TGTGCCTGGAGCCGAGGACCGGGGGCCACCTACGAGCAGTACTTC

v_call: TRBV11-1
j_call: TRBJ2-1
d_call: TRBD1
clone_size: NA
cdr3_aa: CASSPLRGQGVFF
cdr3_nt: TGTGCCAGCAGCCCCCTTAGGGGACAGGGTGTGTTCTTC

v_call: TRBV7-9
j_call: TRBJ2-2
d_call: NA
clone_size: NA
cdr3_aa: CASSSIQDMGELFF
cdr3_nt: TGTGCCAGCAGTTCCATACAGGACATGGGGGAGCTGTTTTTT

v_call: TRBV7-3
j_call: TRBJ2-5
d_call: TRBD1
clone_size: NA
cdr3_aa: CASSLHGTGGSGGETQYF
cdr3_nt: TGTGCCAGCAGCTTACACGGGACAGGGGGATCGGGGGGAGAGACCCAGTACTTC

v_call: TRBV5-1
j_call: TRBJ2-1
d_call: TRBD2
clone_size: few
cdr3_aa: CASSSEPLTSGVYEQFF
cdr3_nt: TGCGCCAGCAGCTCCGAACCTCTGACTAGCGGGGTCTATGAGCAGTTCTTC